Only a few counts were recorded for the clone carrying this TCR beta chain. The antigen is undetermined. This CDR3 is 13 amino acids long. V was clipped by 6 bases and J by 9 bases, with 17 bases between them. Germline loops: CDR1 SGHTA, CDR2 FQGNSA. This entry comes from a study of beta chain features in type 1 diabetes. Notes on the study in general: Among patients with Type 1 diabetes, TCRB CDR3s were moderately but significantly shorter in every one of the four CD4+ subsets.

Sequencing targeted expressed TCRB transcripts, as all isolated RNA had been reverse transcribed. Only in-frame clones appear in the TCRdb table, and some are missing; sequencing was by immunoSEQ multiplex PCR. The sample records roughly 330,000 clones, 13% being singletons. Sequenced input: naive CD4+ T cells from blood. The rearrangement links TRBV7-2 to TRBJ1-2; the D is unclear. The sequence was collected from a young woman with type 1 diabetes. This CDR3 reads CASRPGSAHSYTF. The CDR3 DNA reads TGTGCCAGCAGGCCGGGATCTGCTCACAGCTACACCTTC.